This entry concerns a single T cell receptor (beta chain). Only one count was recorded for this clone. Its cognate antigen has yet to be identified. Per-base qualities were not stored, and no clone one base away is much larger. This record belongs to a study of vaccination effects on CD4 cells after COVID-19 (dated 2022 in TCRdb). The study in broad terms: Two doses of either the BNT162b2 or the mRNA-1273 mRNA SARS-CoV-2 vaccine were administered to participants. Pre-vaccine samples were drawn from a couple of convalescent patients 16 days and one week before the first dose, at 142 and 148 days after COVID-19 diagnosis. The Oncomine TCR Beta short-read assay on an Illumina iSeq 100 was used to sequence cultures from other donors in the study. A total of 10 COVID-19 convalescent patients and a handful of SARS-CoV-2-naive healthy vaccine recipients were included in the full study. SARS-CoV-2 spike-specific CD4+ TCR repertoires were compared before and after mRNA vaccination in COVID-19 convalescent patients and in infection-naive vaccine recipients.

Library method: the immunoSEQ multiplex PCR assay. DNA from the cultured and isolated CD4+ T cells underwent TCR beta CDR3 sequencing. In the source study's methods: Non-productive TCR sequences were discarded, and reads were trimmed to the CDR3 region, with only CDR3s of 7 or more amino acids retained. Antigen-specific clonotypes were identified using the MANAFEST web app by comparison of expansion in peptide wells against reference cultures. To count as positive, a clone had to show expansion at FDR<0.05 compared with the reference and with all other wells, an odds ratio above 5, and a frequency above 0.1% in two replicate wells. A clonotype was defined as cross-reactive if the clonotype was significantly expanded both in SARS-CoV-2 spike wells and in at least one common cold coronavirus spike condition. Using the stringdist R package, CDR3 similarity was measured by Levenshtein distance, and unrooted trees were constructed with ape in R 3.6.1. TCRdb took this table from immuneACCESS and kept in-frame rearrangements with V and J called. Such tables lack part of the clones; where checked against another copy, unresolved V genes explain under half of the gap, and the rest is unexplained. V and J calls and clone size are as listed in that table; D and trimming were resolved from the DNA. The sample data list roughly 70,000 clones, and 73% of these were observed just once. Less than 5.5% of the sample rests with the top ten.

What the authors observed across the whole study: Marked clonal contraction was observed in both infection-induced and vaccine-induced clones at late post-vaccination timepoints, consistent with waning T cell responses. In convalescent patients, the post-vaccine spike-reactive repertoire consisted mainly of new vaccine-induced clones, largely distinct from infection-induced clones. Only a small number of convalescent patients were included, and no early post-infection timepoints were available, which limited the study.

In the ViraFEST assay, PBMC were stimulated with viral peptide pools, and antigen-specific CD4+ T cell clonotypes were then identified by expansion using TCR sequencing. After 10 to 11 days of culture, CD4+ T cells were isolated with the EasySep CD4+ T cell isolation kit. Convalescent patients had PCR-confirmed SARS-CoV-2 infection between March and December 2020, before Alpha, Beta and Delta variants emerged in the United States. Each well held over 1.5 million PBMC cultured in IMDM containing approximately 5% human AB serum, 8.5 to 10 IU/ml IL-2 and gentamicin, along with around 11 ug/ml peptides. For the negative control culture condition, an HIV-1 Nef peptide pool was used. Half of the culture medium was replaced with fresh IL-2-containing medium on days 3 and 7. Each peptide stimulation condition was cultured in triplicate wells unless otherwise noted. Using Ficoll-Paque Plus gradient centrifugation, PBMC were separated from whole blood and then either used fresh or cryopreserved at -140C. The QIAamp micro DNA kit was used to extract genomic DNA from the cultured CD4+ T cells.

CDR1 and CDR2 are read off the germline V gene (reference sequence) as LNHDA and SQIVND. The CDR3, cysteine through phenylalanine, is 13 amino acids long. Only the CDR3 region is kept as DNA, spanning 39 bases read in frame from base 1. V lost 5 bases and J lost 6 bases, and the count of bases not matched to a germline gene is 2. The clonotype originates from a human donor who had a prior SARS-CoV-2 infection. The rearrangement combines TRBV19 with TRBJ1-4; the junction holds 8 bases that match TRBD1. The material was CD4+ T cells from PBMCs cultured with HIV peptides, obtained before COVID-19 vaccination. The sample's cell subset or site, from its label and the paper: HIV-1 Nef peptide pool negative control/reference culture. The CDR3 is CASSETGDEKLFF. The nucleotide sequence reads as follows: TGTGCCAGTAGTGAGACAGGGGATGAAAAACTGTTTTTT.